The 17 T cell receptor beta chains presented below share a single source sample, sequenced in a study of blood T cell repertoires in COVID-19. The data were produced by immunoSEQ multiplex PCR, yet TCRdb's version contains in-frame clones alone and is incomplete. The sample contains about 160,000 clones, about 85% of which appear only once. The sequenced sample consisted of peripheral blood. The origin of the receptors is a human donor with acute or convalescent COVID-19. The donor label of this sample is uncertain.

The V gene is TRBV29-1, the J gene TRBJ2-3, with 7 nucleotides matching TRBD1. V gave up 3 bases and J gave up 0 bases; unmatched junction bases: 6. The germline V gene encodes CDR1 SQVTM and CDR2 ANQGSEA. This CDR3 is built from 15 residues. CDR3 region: CSVDRQGGSTDTQYF. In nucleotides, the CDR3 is TGCAGCGTTGACAGACAGGGCGGGAGCACAGATACGCAGTATTTT.

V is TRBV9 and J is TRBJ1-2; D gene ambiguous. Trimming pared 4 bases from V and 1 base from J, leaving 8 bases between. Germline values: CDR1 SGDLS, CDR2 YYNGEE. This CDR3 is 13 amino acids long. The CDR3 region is CASSLTVNYGYTF. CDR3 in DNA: TGTGCCAGCAGCCTTACAGTTAACTATGGCTACACCTTC. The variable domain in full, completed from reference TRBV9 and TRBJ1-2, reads DSGVTQTPKHLITATGQRVTLRCSPRSGDLSVYWYQQSLDQGLQFLIQYYNGEERAKGNILERFSAQQFPDLHSELNLSSLELGDSALYFCASSLTVNYGYTFGSGTRLTVV.

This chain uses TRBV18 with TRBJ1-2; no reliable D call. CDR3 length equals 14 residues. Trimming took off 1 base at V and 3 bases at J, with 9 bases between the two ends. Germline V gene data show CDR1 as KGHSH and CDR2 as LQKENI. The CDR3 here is CASSPRQMDYGYTF. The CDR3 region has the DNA TGTGCCAGCTCACCACGGCAGATGGACTATGGCTACACCTTC.

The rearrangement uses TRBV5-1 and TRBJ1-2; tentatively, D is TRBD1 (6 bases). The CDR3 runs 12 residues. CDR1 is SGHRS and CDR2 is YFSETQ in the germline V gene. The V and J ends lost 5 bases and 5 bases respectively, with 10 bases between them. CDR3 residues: CASRTGQYGYTF. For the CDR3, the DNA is TGCGCCAGCAGGACTGGACAGTATGGCTACACCTTC.

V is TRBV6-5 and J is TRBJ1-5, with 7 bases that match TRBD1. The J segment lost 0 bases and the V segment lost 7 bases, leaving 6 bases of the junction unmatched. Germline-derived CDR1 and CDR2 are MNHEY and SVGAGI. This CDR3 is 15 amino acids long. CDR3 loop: CASKTGTLSNQPQHF. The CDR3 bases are TGTGCCAGCAAGACAGGGACCCTTAGCAATCAGCCCCAGCATTTT.

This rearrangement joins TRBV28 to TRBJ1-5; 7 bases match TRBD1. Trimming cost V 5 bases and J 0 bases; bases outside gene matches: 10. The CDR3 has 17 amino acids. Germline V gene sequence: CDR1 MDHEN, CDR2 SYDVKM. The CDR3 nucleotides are TGTGCCAGCAGTCCCGTAGAGGGACAGTATAGCAATCAGCCCCAGCATTTT. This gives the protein CASSPVEGQYSNQPQHF.

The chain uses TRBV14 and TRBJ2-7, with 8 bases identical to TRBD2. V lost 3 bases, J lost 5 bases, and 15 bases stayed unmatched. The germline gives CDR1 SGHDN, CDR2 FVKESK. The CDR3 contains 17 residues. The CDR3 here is CASSQYMGLETANEQYF. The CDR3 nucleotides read TGTGCCAGCAGCCAGTACATGGGACTAGAAACTGCCAACGAGCAGTACTTC.

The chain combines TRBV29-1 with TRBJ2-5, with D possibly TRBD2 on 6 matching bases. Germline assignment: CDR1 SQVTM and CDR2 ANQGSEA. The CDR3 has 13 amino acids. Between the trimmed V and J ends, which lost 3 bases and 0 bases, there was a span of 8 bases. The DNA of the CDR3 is TGCAGCGTTGATCGGGGGAACCAAGAGACCCAGTACTTC. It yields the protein CSVDRGNQETQYF.

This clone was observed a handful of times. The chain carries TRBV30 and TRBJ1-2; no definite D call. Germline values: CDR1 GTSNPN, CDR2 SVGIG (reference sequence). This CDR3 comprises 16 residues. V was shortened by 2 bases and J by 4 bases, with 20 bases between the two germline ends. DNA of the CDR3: TGTGCCTGGAGTAGTATAGCCATCGCGGGCTCCTATGGCTACACCTTC. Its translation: CAWSSIAIAGSYGYTF.

The CDR3 DNA reads TGTGCCAGCAGTTCCCGCGGGGGGGAGTCTCGAGAGACCCAGTACTTC. This gives the protein CASSSRGGESRETQYF. This rearrangement joins TRBV6-2 or TRBV6-3 to TRBJ2-5; 9 bases are a match to TRBD2. The germline CDR1 and CDR2 sequences are MNHEY and SVGEGT. J was trimmed by 4 bases and V by 4 bases; bases with no gene match: 10. There are 16 residues in the CDR3.

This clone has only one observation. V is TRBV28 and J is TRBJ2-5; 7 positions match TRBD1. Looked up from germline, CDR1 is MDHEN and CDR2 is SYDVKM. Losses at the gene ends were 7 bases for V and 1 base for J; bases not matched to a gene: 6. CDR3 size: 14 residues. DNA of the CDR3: TGTGCCAGCAAATTACAGGGGCTCCAAGAGACCCAGTACTTC. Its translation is CASKLQGLQETQYF.

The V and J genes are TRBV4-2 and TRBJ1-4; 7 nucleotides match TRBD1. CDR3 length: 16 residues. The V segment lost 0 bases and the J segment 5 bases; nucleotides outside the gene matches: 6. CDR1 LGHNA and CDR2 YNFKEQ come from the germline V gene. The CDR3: CASSQDPTGANEKLFF. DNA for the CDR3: TGTGCCAGCAGCCAAGACCCAACAGGGGCGAATGAAAAACTGTTTTTT.

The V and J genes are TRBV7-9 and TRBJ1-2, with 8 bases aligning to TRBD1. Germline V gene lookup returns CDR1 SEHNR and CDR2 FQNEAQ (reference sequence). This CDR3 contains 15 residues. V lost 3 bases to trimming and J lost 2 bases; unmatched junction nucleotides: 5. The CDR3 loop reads CASSLTYRGNYGYTF. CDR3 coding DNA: TGTGCCAGCAGCTTGACTTACAGGGGGAACTATGGCTACACCTTC. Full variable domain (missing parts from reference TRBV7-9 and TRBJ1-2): DTGVSQNPRHKITKRGQNVTFRCDPISEHNRLYWYRQTLGQGPEFLTYFQNEAQLEKSRLLSDRFSAERPKGSFSTLEIQRTEQGDSAMYLCASSLTYRGNYGYTFGSGTRLTVV.

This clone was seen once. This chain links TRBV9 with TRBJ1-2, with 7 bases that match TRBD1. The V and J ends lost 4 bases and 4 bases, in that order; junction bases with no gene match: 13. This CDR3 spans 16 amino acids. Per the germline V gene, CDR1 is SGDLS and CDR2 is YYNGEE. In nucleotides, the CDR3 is TGTGCCAGCAGCCGTAGTAGTCCAGGGGGTAGCTATGGCTACACCTTC. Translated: CASSRSSPGGSYGYTF.

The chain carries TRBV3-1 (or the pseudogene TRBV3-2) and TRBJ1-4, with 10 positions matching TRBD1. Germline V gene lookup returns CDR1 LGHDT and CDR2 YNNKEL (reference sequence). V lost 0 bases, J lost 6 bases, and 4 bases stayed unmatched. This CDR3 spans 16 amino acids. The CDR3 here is CASSQDWGTGDEKLFF. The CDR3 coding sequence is TGTGCCAGCAGCCAAGATTGGGGGACAGGGGATGAAAAACTGTTTTTT.

The CDR3 reads CASKSGVTLQGNTEAFF. CDR3 DNA sequence: TGTGCCAGTAAATCCGGGGTTACGTTACAGGGGAACACTGAAGCTTTCTTT. The rearrangement uses TRBV19 and TRBJ1-1, with a tentative D call TRBD1 (6 bases). The germline V gene encodes CDR1 LNHDA and CDR2 SQIVND (reference sequence). The CDR3 has 17 amino acids. V was shortened by 7 bases and J by 1 base, with 22 bases between the two germline ends. The variable domain in full, with the rest retrieved from reference TRBV19 and TRBJ1-1, is DGGITQSPKYLFRKEGQNVTLSCEQNLNHDAMYWYRQDPGQGLRLIYYSQIVNDFQKGDIAEGYSVSREKKESFPLTVTSAQKNPTAFYLCASKSGVTLQGNTEAFFGQGTRLTVV.

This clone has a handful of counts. The CDR3: CASSPLGLAGQGGTYEQYF. The CDR3 DNA follows: TGTGCCAGCTCACCATTAGGCCTCGCCGGACAGGGAGGGACCTACGAGCAGTACTTC. The J gene is TRBJ2-7, the V gene TRBV18; TRBD1 is a possible D gene (8 bases). The CDR3 is 19 residues long. In germline, CDR1 is KGHSH, CDR2 LQKENI. The V end lost 2 bases, the J end lost 2 bases, and 25 bases lay between the germline ends.